The 16 T cell receptor beta chains below all came from one sample that was sequenced in a study of T cell responses to AZD1222 COVID-19 vaccine. Clones were read by immunoSEQ multiplex PCR, and TCRdb kept only the in-frame ones, dropping some. The sample includes 150,000 to 200,000 clones, around 94% of them seen just once. The sequences come from peripheral blood, collected 28 days after the second AZD1222 dose. The receptor set was obtained from an adult who received the AZD1222 COVID-19 vaccine.

The chain employs TRBV9 and TRBJ2-3; D not certain. Trimming stripped 0 bases from V and 6 bases from J, with 11 bases between. Germline V lookup: CDR1 SGDLS, CDR2 YYNGEE. The CDR3 has 14 amino acids. CDR3 protein: CASSVVGIGDTQYF. The CDR3 DNA reads as TGTGCCAGCAGCGTAGTGGGGATCGGCGATACGCAGTATTTT. The whole variable domain, remainder taken from reference TRBV9 and TRBJ2-3, is DSGVTQTPKHLITATGQRVTLRCSPRSGDLSVYWYQQSLDQGLQFLIQYYNGEERAKGNILERFSAQQFPDLHSELNLSSLELGDSALYFCASSVVGIGDTQYFGPGTRLTVL.

This rearrangement joins TRBV7-2 to TRBJ1-2; D is undetermined. Germline assignment: CDR1 SGHTA and CDR2 FQGNSA. V shed 1 base and J shed 7 bases, with 10 bases lying between them. This CDR3 region has 13 residues. The CDR3 nucleotides are TGTGCCAGCAGCTTAGAGGGCGAGTCTGGCTACACCTTC. This sequence encodes CASSLEGESGYTF. The whole variable domain, filled in from reference TRBV7-2 and TRBJ1-2, reads GAGVSQSPSNKVTEKGKDVELRCDPISGHTALYWYRQSLGQGLEFLIYFQGNSAPDKSGLPSDRFSAERTGGSVSTLTIQRTQQEDSAVYLCASSLEGESGYTFGSGTRLTVV.

J is TRBJ2-7 and V is TRBV21-1; the D segment call TRBD2 is taken from the table without a DNA check. TRBV21-1 is annotated as a pseudogene. The CDR3 sequence is 16 residues long. The CDR3 loop is CASSIRGAYGSYEQYF. The CDR3 region has the DNA TGTGCCAGCAGCATCCGGGGGGCCTATGGATCCTACGAGCAGTACTTC.

This clone was recorded only once. The sample holds other DNA sequences that translate to the same CDR3. The J gene is TRBJ1-5, the V gene TRBV19; perhaps TRBD1 as D (6 bases). Germline values: CDR1 LNHDA, CDR2 SQIVND (reference sequence). Trimming shortened V by 5 bases and J by 4 bases, and 9 bases separated the two germline ends. The CDR3 consists of 13 residues. In DNA, the CDR3 is TGTGCCAGTAGTGTCAGGGGTAATCAGCCCCAGCATTTT. Translated: CASSVRGNQPQHF.

This clone appeared once. The CDR3 loop is CASSNRTVVLYNEQFF. The CDR3 nucleotides read TGTGCCAGCAGCAATCGGACAGTAGTACTCTACAATGAGCAGTTCTTC. The genes are TRBV21-1 and TRBJ2-1; the listed D gene, TRBD1, was not tested against the DNA. TRBV21-1 is marked as a pseudogene. The CDR3 loop spans 16 amino acids.

This chain joins TRBV30 and TRBJ2-7, with 10 bases lining up with TRBD1. The trim removed 1 base at V and 2 bases at J, leaving 2 bases unmatched. The CDR3 spans 14 residues. Germline V gene lookup returns CDR1 GTSNPN and CDR2 SVGIG (reference sequence). The CDR3 is CAWSGTGGPYEQYF. The CDR3 nucleotides are TGTGCCTGGAGTGGGACAGGGGGTCCCTACGAGCAGTACTTC.

The chain links TRBV7-9 to TRBJ2-1; a weak D match, TRBD2 (6 bases). CDR3 length equals 13 residues. The germline V and J ends were trimmed by 6 bases and 6 bases, with 12 bases remaining between them. The germline V gene encodes CDR1 SEHNR and CDR2 FQNEAQ (reference sequence). CDR3 nucleotide sequence: TGTGCCAGCAGTAATAGCGGAGGCAATGAGCAGTTCTTC. The encoded protein is CASSNSGGNEQFF.

This rearrangement joins TRBV2 to TRBJ2-1, with 9 bases identical to TRBD2. Germline V gene sequence: CDR1 SNHLY, CDR2 FYNNEI. The CDR3 sequence is 15 residues long. Trimming took 3 bases from V and 6 from J; bases not matched to a gene: 6. In DNA, the CDR3 is TGTGCCAGCAGTGATCGTGCGGGAGGGCCCAATGAGCAGTTCTTC. Its translation is CASSDRAGGPNEQFF. Combining the CDR3 with reference TRBV2 and TRBJ2-1 gives the whole variable domain EPEVTQTPSHQVTQMGQEVILRCVPISNHLYFYWYRQILGQKVEFLVSFYNNEISEKSEIFDDQFSVERPDGSNFTLKIRSTKLEDSAMYFCASSDRAGGPNEQFFGPGTRLTVL.

V gene TRBV19 combines with J gene TRBJ2-5; maybe TRBD2 (5 bases). Trimming took off 9 bases at V and 4 bases at J, with 18 bases between the two ends. This CDR3 is 14 amino acids long. Germline values: CDR1 LNHDA, CDR2 SQIVND (reference sequence). DNA for the CDR3: TGTGCCAGCACCAGCGGCGCTTGGGGAGAGACCCAGTACTTC. Translating gives CASTSGAWGETQYF.

The chain carries TRBV29-1 and TRBJ2-5; D call uncertain. The germline CDR1 and CDR2 sequences are SQVTM and ANQGSEA. Trimming stripped 1 base from V and 0 bases from J, with 6 bases between. This CDR3 is 13 amino acids long. Here the CDR3 DNA reads TGCAGCGTTGAAGGACGGTACCAAGAGACCCAGTACTTC. It is translated as CSVEGRYQETQYF. Combining the CDR3 with reference TRBV29-1 and TRBJ2-5 gives the whole variable domain SAVISQKPSRDICQRGTSLTIQCQVDSQVTMMFWYRQQPGQSLTLIATANQGSEATYESGFVIDKFPISRPNLTFSTLTVSNMSPEDSSIYLCSVEGRYQETQYFGPGTRLLVL.

This clone was detected only once. The V and J genes are TRBV18 and TRBJ1-4; D not resolved. CDR3 length equals 14 residues. Germline CDR1 is KGHSH and CDR2 is LQKENI. Trimming took off 3 bases at V and 0 bases at J, with 5 bases between the two ends. The CDR3 DNA is TGTGCCAGCTCACCTTTAGCAACTAATGAAAAACTGTTTTTT. Translated, it gives CASSPLATNEKLFF.

The chain carries TRBV9 and TRBJ2-3; D gene unclear. CDR1 and CDR2 from the germline V gene are SGDLS and YYNGEE. This CDR3 contains 13 residues. V dropped 1 base and J dropped 4 bases, with 7 bases sitting between them. The CDR3 DNA is TGTGCCAGCAGCGTATCTCGGGCAGATACGCAGTATTTT. Residues: CASSVSRADTQYF.

The chain joins TRBV9 to TRBJ1-2; perhaps TRBD1 as D (6 bases). V was trimmed by 6 bases and J by 6 bases, leaving 21 bases between them. CDR1 and CDR2 from the germline V gene are SGDLS and YYNGEE. This CDR3 is built from 15 residues. The CDR3 is CASTRSPTTGHGYTF. CDR3 coding DNA: TGTGCCAGCACGCGATCCCCTACGACAGGCCATGGCTACACCTTC.

This chain links TRBV5-1 with TRBJ2-5; TRBD2 agrees at 8 bases. Germline CDR1 is SGHRS and CDR2 is YFSETQ. V was clipped by 4 bases and J by 4 bases; unmatched bases: 3. This CDR3 has 13 amino acids. The CDR3 reads CASSRGGRETQYF. Here the CDR3 DNA reads TGCGCCAGCAGCCGGGGGGGCCGAGAGACCCAGTACTTC.

The chain has TRBV5-1 and TRBJ2-5; no clear D. V lost 1 base and J lost 1, with 5 bases in between. CDR3 length: 13 residues. CDR1 and CDR2 from the germline V gene are SGHRS and YFSETQ. The DNA for the CDR3 is TGCGCCAGCAGCTTGATTCCCCAAGAGACCCAGTACTTC. This codes for CASSLIPQETQYF.

V usage is TRBV4-3 and J usage is TRBJ1-1; possible D gene TRBD1, 6 bases. The CDR3 spans 15 residues. Germline CDR1 is LGHNA and CDR2 is YSLEER. V gave up 0 bases and J gave up 0 bases, with 8 bases separating them. The CDR3 region is CASSQDRGMNTEAFF. The DNA of the CDR3 is TGCGCCAGCAGCCAAGACAGGGGCATGAACACTGAAGCTTTCTTT.